Each of the 27 T cell receptor beta chains below was sequenced from the same sample in a study of blood T cell repertoires in COVID-19. Sequenced by immunoSEQ multiplex PCR; TCRdb stores in-frame clones only, minus some. Among 150,000 to 200,000 clones listed, over 75% were seen once. Sequencing was carried out using peripheral blood. The source is a middle-aged man with acute or convalescent COVID-19.

This clone was counted only a few times. V and J are TRBV2 and TRBJ1-1, with 7 bases that match TRBD1. Germline V gene sequence: CDR1 SNHLY, CDR2 FYNNEI. The CDR3 consists of 13 residues. V shed 8 bases, J shed 4 bases, and the junction held 7 bases outside the gene matches. CDR3 loop: CASGEQGSTEAFF. The CDR3 DNA reads TGTGCCAGCGGGGAACAGGGGAGCACTGAAGCTTTCTTT. Filled out from reference TRBV2 and TRBJ1-1, the complete variable domain reads EPEVTQTPSHQVTQMGQEVILRCVPISNHLYFYWYRQILGQKVEFLVSFYNNEISEKSEIFDDQFSVERPDGSNFTLKIRSTKLEDSAMYFCASGEQGSTEAFFGQGTRLTVV.

This chain connects TRBV19 to TRBJ2-2; a weak D match, TRBD1 (6 bases). The CDR3 has 15 amino acids. Germline CDR1 LNHDA, CDR2 SQIVND (reference sequence). V dropped 4 bases and J dropped 0 bases, with 9 bases sitting between them. In nucleotides, the CDR3 is TGTGCCAGTAGTAGGACAGAGTCGAACACCGGGGAGCTGTTTTTT. Translated, it gives CASSRTESNTGELFF.

This clone showed up just once. This chain uses TRBV10-3 with TRBJ1-2; 9 bases are shared with TRBD1. The germline gives CDR1 ENHRY, CDR2 SYGVKD. The CDR3 is made up of 17 amino acids. Trimming took 6 bases from V and 6 from J; bases not matched to a gene: 17. This CDR3 is CAIRQTGQGSVRDGYTF. DNA for the CDR3: TGTGCCATCAGGCAGACGGGACAGGGCTCCGTGCGGGATGGCTACACCTTC.

This chain links TRBV19 with TRBJ1-5, with D perhaps TRBD1 (6 bases). Germline CDR1 and CDR2: LNHDA and SQIVND (reference sequence). Trimming took off 5 bases at V and 5 bases at J, with 10 bases between the two ends. The CDR3 totals 13 residues. The DNA of the CDR3 is TGTGCCAGTAGTGGGACACCAGATCAGCCCCAGCATTTT. Protein product: CASSGTPDQPQHF.

The chain has TRBV28 and TRBJ2-3; 10 bases align to TRBD1. Trimming at V came to 5 bases and at J to 0 bases, leaving 8 bases not matched to a gene. CDR3 length: 17 amino acids. Per the germline V gene, CDR1 is MDHEN and CDR2 is SYDVKM. This CDR3 is CASSPPGQGWSTDTQYF. The CDR3 region has the DNA TGTGCCAGCAGTCCTCCGGGACAGGGGTGGAGCACAGATACGCAGTATTTT.

The chain links TRBV30 to TRBJ2-1, with a tentative D call TRBD1 (6 bases). The germline CDR1 and CDR2 sequences are GTSNPN and SVGIG (reference sequence). The CDR3 has 15 amino acids. Trimming left V 1 base short and J 2 bases short, with 12 bases between. CDR3 protein: CAWSGGQVPYNEQFF. In DNA, the CDR3 is TGTGCCTGGAGTGGGGGGCAGGTTCCCTACAATGAGCAGTTCTTC.

V is TRBV5-4 and J is TRBJ2-2, with TRBD2 matching 10 bases. V lost 0 bases to trimming and J lost 9 bases; unmatched junction nucleotides: 5. The CDR3 spans 15 residues. The V gene's germline CDR1 is SGHNT and CDR2 YYREEE (reference sequence). The CDR3: CASSLAGTSVRELFF. The CDR3 DNA is TGTGCCAGCAGCTTGGCTGGGACTAGCGTCCGGGAGCTGTTTTTT.

The chain combines TRBV4-2 with TRBJ1-1; TRBD1 is a possible D gene (5 bases). The length of the CDR3 is 14 residues. The V end was cut by 3 bases, the J end by 4 bases, with 12 bases between. In germline, CDR1 is LGHNA, CDR2 YNFKEQ. The CDR3 sequence: CASSQAQGGTEAFF. For the CDR3, the DNA is TGTGCCAGCAGCCAGGCTCAGGGAGGCACTGAAGCTTTCTTT.

The rearrangement joins TRBV2 to TRBJ1-5; maybe TRBD1 (6 bases). The ends were cut back, 8 bases at V and 3 bases at J, with 11 bases in the middle. The CDR3 consists of 13 residues. The germline CDR1 and CDR2 sequences are SNHLY and FYNNEI. The CDR3 protein is CASGQSNNQPQHF. As DNA, the CDR3 is TGTGCCAGCGGACAGTCTAACAATCAGCCCCAGCATTTT.

The V gene is TRBV29-1, the J gene TRBJ1-1; a weak D match, TRBD1 (5 bases). Germline CDR1 and CDR2: SQVTM and ANQGSEA. The CDR3 has 10 amino acids. Trimming took 3 bases from V and 13 from J, leaving 12 bases between them. The CDR3 DNA is TGCAGCGTTGAGTCGGGGGTAGTTTTCTTT. Translating gives CSVESGVVFF.

V is TRBV10-3 and J is TRBJ1-2, with D uncertain. Germline V gene data show CDR1 as ENHRY and CDR2 as SYGVKD. This CDR3 spans 15 amino acids. The V gene lost 0 bases and the J gene lost 4 bases, with 12 bases spanning the gap. The DNA for the CDR3 is TGTGCCATCAGTGAGTCTATGCGACTGGGCTATGGCTACACCTTC. It yields the protein CAISESMRLGYGYTF.

V usage is TRBV12-3 or TRBV12-4 and J usage is TRBJ1-2, with D hard to call. V shed 2 bases and J shed 8 bases, with 9 bases lying between them. This CDR3 spans 12 amino acids. The CDR3 here is CASSLTGRGYTF. The CDR3 nucleotides are TGTGCCAGCAGTTTAACGGGAAGGGGCTACACCTTC.

The chain combines TRBV23-1 with TRBJ2-7, with 7 bases lining up with TRBD1. TRBV23-1 belongs to the ORF category, with a function that is uncertain. This CDR3 comprises 16 residues. Losses at the gene ends were 0 bases for V and 4 bases for J; bases not matched to a gene: 9. CDR3 coding DNA: TGCGCCAGCAGTCAATCGAAAGGCCAGGGGGAATACGAGCAGTACTTC. Protein product: CASSQSKGQGEYEQYF.

The V and J genes are TRBV6-6 and TRBJ2-3, with TRBD1 identical over 8 bases. The trim removed 6 bases at V and 2 bases at J, leaving 4 bases unmatched. CDR3 length equals 14 residues. The V gene's germline CDR1 is MNHNY and CDR2 SVGAGI (reference sequence). The CDR3 bases are TGTGCCAGCAGACAGGGGGAGATCACAGATACGCAGTATTTT. Translating it yields CASRQGEITDTQYF.

The chain joins TRBV27 to TRBJ1-4; D ambiguous. The CDR3 consists of 15 residues. Germline CDR1 is MNHEY and CDR2 is SMNVEV (reference sequence). The V end was cut by 6 bases, the J end by 5 bases, with 16 bases between. This CDR3 is CASSIEGRPNEKLFF. CDR3 bases: TGTGCCAGCAGCATAGAGGGCAGGCCAAATGAAAAACTGTTTTTT.

The chain has TRBV10-3 and TRBJ2-1; 7 bases map to TRBD2. The germline CDR1 and CDR2 sequences are ENHRY and SYGVKD. The CDR3 totals 16 residues. V gave up 4 bases and J gave up 5 bases; unmatched junction bases: 11. CDR3 sequence reads: CAISAGTNSGNNEQFF. The CDR3 DNA sequence: TGTGCCATCAGTGCTGGGACTAACAGCGGGAACAATGAGCAGTTCTTC.

This chain uses TRBV29-1 with TRBJ2-3; 11 nucleotides match TRBD1. This CDR3 region has 14 residues. CDR1 and CDR2 (germline): SQVTM, ANQGSEA. Trimming removed 5 bases from V and 6 bases from J; junction bases left unmatched: 7. In DNA form, the CDR3 reads TGCAGCGTTTCGGGACAGGGGGGGATGGATACGCAGTATTTT. Translation: CSVSGQGGMDTQYF.

The chain employs TRBV28 and TRBJ1-1; 7 bases fit TRBD1. CDR1 and CDR2 (germline): MDHEN, SYDVKM. CDR3 length: 15 residues. After removal of 4 bases from V and 1 base from J, the junction contained 6 bases not matched to a gene. The CDR3 coding sequence is TGTGCCAGCAGTTCTCGCAGGGGGTCGAACACTGAAGCTTTCTTT. This encodes CASSSRRGSNTEAFF.

This chain links TRBV21-1 with TRBJ1-5. TRBV21-1 constitutes a pseudogene. The CDR3 spans 21 residues. The DNA for the CDR3 is TGTGCCAGCAGCAAAGTTCACGGGGGGGCGCAGGGTCGGTATAGCAATCAGCCCCAGCATTTT. Translation gives CASSKVHGGAQGRYSNQPQHF.

This clone turned up a few times. The chain links TRBV11-2 to TRBJ1-2; no definite D call. Germline values: CDR1 SGHAT, CDR2 FQNNGV. CDR3 length equals 14 residues. With 5 bases removed from V and 8 bases from J, the gap between germline ends came to 18 bases. CDR3 region: CASSPRAASRGYTF. The CDR3 coding sequence is TGTGCCAGCAGCCCGCGGGCCGCTTCTCGGGGCTACACCTTC.

This sequence joins TRBV21-1 and TRBJ2-1; the D call TRBD1 from the table was never checked on the DNA. TRBV21-1 is a pseudogene segment. The CDR3 totals 14 residues. The CDR3 DNA reads TGTGCCAGCAGCAAGGGGGCCGAAAACAATGAGCAGTTCTTC. Amino acid sequence: CASSKGAENNEQFF.

The chain is built from TRBV5-5 and TRBJ1-4; 8 nucleotides agree with TRBD1. The V gene end was trimmed by 2 bases and the J gene end by 7 bases; junction bases not matched to a gene: 7. CDR1 is SGHKS and CDR2 is YYEKEE in the germline V gene (reference sequence). The CDR3 spans 15 residues. The CDR3 DNA is TGTGCCAGCAGCTTTGGACAGGGATCGGGTGAAAAACTGTTTTTT. As protein: CASSFGQGSGEKLFF.

The chain has TRBV12-5 and TRBJ1-4; D unclear. Germline V lookup: CDR1 LGHNT, CDR2 FRNRAP. The CDR3 spans 16 residues. V shed 6 bases and J shed 1 base, with 15 bases lying between them. The CDR3 DNA reads TGTGCTAGTGGGGAGGGCCTCGTCAAAACTAATGAAAAACTGTTTTTT. Its protein is CASGEGLVKTNEKLFF. The full variable domain, rest sourced from reference TRBV12-5 and TRBJ1-4, is DARVTQTPRHKVTEMGQEVTMRCQPILGHNTVFWYRQTMMQGLELLAYFRNRAPLDDSGMPKDRFSAEMPDATLATLKIQPSEPRDSAVYFCASGEGLVKTNEKLFFGSGTQLSVL.

This clone was seen a single time. This chain connects TRBV5-5 to TRBJ1-6; no firm D call. The ends were cut back, 4 bases at V and 0 bases at J, with 14 bases in the middle. Germline V gene data show CDR1 as SGHKS and CDR2 as YYEKEE (reference sequence). The CDR3 spans 17 residues. The DNA for the CDR3 is TGTGCCAGCAGCCTTCTTCCCCCAGGCTCCTATAATTCACCCCTCCACTTT. Translating it yields CASSLLPPGSYNSPLHF.

The chain couples TRBV18 to TRBJ1-6, with D possibly matching TRBD1 (6 bases). The CDR3 has 16 residues. V shed 3 bases and J shed 7 bases, with 16 bases lying between them. CDR1 and CDR2 from the germline V gene are KGHSH and LQKENI. The CDR3 nucleotides read TGTGCCAGCTCACCCACTGCTCGGCAGGGGAATTCACCCCTCCACTTT. Its translation is CASSPTARQGNSPLHF.

The chain links TRBV16 to TRBJ2-3; 10 nucleotides match TRBD1. This CDR3 contains 14 residues. Per germline, CDR1 KGHSY and CDR2 FQNENV. After removal of 4 bases from V and 6 bases from J, the junction contained 4 bases not matched to a gene. Written as DNA, the CDR3 is TGTGCCAGCAGCCCCGGGACAGGGGTGGATACGCAGTATTTT. Protein: CASSPGTGVDTQYF.

The rearrangement uses TRBV20-1 and TRBJ2-1, with no clear D. Trimming stripped 6 bases from V and 5 bases from J, with 14 bases between. Germline V lookup: CDR1 DFQATT, CDR2 SNEGSKA (reference sequence). The CDR3 has 13 residues. This CDR3 is CSASITEHNEQFF. The CDR3 coding sequence is TGCAGTGCCAGTATAACAGAACACAATGAGCAGTTCTTC.